This is a list of T cell receptor beta chains from one sample in a study of technical replicates of blood from several donors. Assay used: immunoSEQ multiplex PCR; TCRdb lists only in-frame clones, some missing. The sample records roughly 56,000 clones, around 87% being singletons. The sequenced sample was PBMCs. These receptors came from a human donor in good health. Some clones in this sample may be carry-over from other donors' samples. Both conserved end residues are part of each CDR3. The order of the fields is CDR3 length, V gene, D gene, clone size, J gene, CDR3 DNA, CDR3 protein. The D gene is left open where the match is weak. Not all rows give a size; the values are once, few, many and, for expanded clones, a class.

length: 15; V: TRBV5-6; D: TRBD1; size: NA; J: TRBJ2-7; DNA: TGTGCCAGCAGCTTCGTACAGGGGGCCCCCTACGAGCAGTACTTC; CDR3: CASSFVQGAPYEQYF
length: 15; V: TRBV5-1; D: TRBD1; size: NA; J: TRBJ2-3; DNA: TGCGCCAGCAGCTTGACGGGACAGTTCACAGATACGCAGTATTTT; CDR3: CASSLTGQFTDTQYF
length: 13; V: TRBV30; D: NA; size: NA; J: TRBJ2-1; DNA: TGTGCCTCCGACAGGAGCTCCTACAATGAGCAGTTCTTC; CDR3: CASDRSSYNEQFF
length: 12; V: TRBV2; D: NA; size: NA; J: TRBJ1-5; DNA: TGTGCCAGCAAGGGGCCTAATCAGCCCCAGCATTTT; CDR3: CASKGPNQPQHF
length: 14; V: TRBV29-1; D: TRBD2; size: NA; J: TRBJ2-1; DNA: TGCAGCGGGACTAGCGGGAGCTCCTACAATGAGCAGTTCTTC; CDR3: CSGTSGSSYNEQFF
length: 15; V: TRBV19; D: TRBD1; size: NA; J: TRBJ2-1; DNA: TGTGCCAGTAGTACCCCGGGACAGGTGTACAATGAGCAGTTCTTC; CDR3: CASSTPGQVYNEQFF
length: 17; V: TRBV4-2; D: TRBD1; size: NA; J: TRBJ2-1; DNA: TGTGCCAGCAGCCAAGGGGCGGGACAGGGGGCGCTGAATGAGCAGTTCTTC; CDR3: CASSQGAGQGALNEQFF
length: 15; V: TRBV7-9; D: TRBD1; size: NA; J: TRBJ2-7; DNA: TGTGCCAGCAGCTTCCGGGACAGGGGAAGTGGCGAGCAGTACTTC; CDR3: CASSFRDRGSGEQYF
length: 14; V: TRBV4-3; D: NA; size: NA; J: TRBJ2-7; DNA: TGCGCCAGCAGCCAAGAGGGACACCCCGGGGAGCAGTACTTC; CDR3: CASSQEGHPGEQYF
length: 16; V: TRBV11-2; D: TRBD2; size: NA; J: TRBJ2-7; DNA: TGTGCCAGCAGCCCCGGGCTAGCGGGGAGGAGCTACGAGCAGTACTTC; CDR3: CASSPGLAGRSYEQYF
length: 13; V: TRBV6-1; D: NA; size: NA; J: TRBJ1-2; DNA: TGTGCCAGCAGTGGAACAGTTGGCTATGGCTACACCTTC; CDR3: CASSGTVGYGYTF
length: 19; V: TRBV7-2; D: TRBD2; size: NA; J: TRBJ2-1; DNA: TGTGCCAGCAGCTTACGGGAGGGGGGTGGCACCAGCTCCTACAATGAGCAGTTCTTC; CDR3: CASSLREGGGTSSYNEQFF
length: 12; V: TRBV27; D: TRBD2; size: NA; J: TRBJ2-7; DNA: TGTGCCAGCAGTTTAGGGGGGGGCGAGCAGTACTTC; CDR3: CASSLGGGEQYF
length: 15; V: TRBV18; D: NA; size: NA; J: TRBJ1-5; DNA: TGTGCCAGCTCACTTACCCCAGGGGTCAATCAGCCCCAGCATTTT; CDR3: CASSLTPGVNQPQHF
length: 16; V: TRBV10-3; D: NA; size: once; J: TRBJ2-4; DNA: TGTGCCATCAGTGAGGGACAGACCCTAGCCAAAAACATTCAGTACTTC; CDR3: CAISEGQTLAKNIQYF
length: 15; V: TRBV4-3; D: NA; size: NA; J: TRBJ1-6; DNA: TGCGCCAGCAGCCAAGAGTTCGAGCGGAATTCACCCCTCCACTTT; CDR3: CASSQEFERNSPLHF
length: 16; V: TRBV5-6; D: NA; size: NA; J: TRBJ2-2; DNA: TGTGCCAGCAGCTTACCAGGGGCCCGGTCCACCGGGGAGCTGTTTTTT; CDR3: CASSLPGARSTGELFF
length: 18; V: TRBV7-8; D: NA; size: NA; J: TRBJ2-7; DNA: TGTGCCAGCAGCCATGCACGGTCAGGGCGCGTCCTGTTTTACGAGCAGTACTTC; CDR3: CASSHARSGRVLFYEQYF
length: 16; V: TRBV7-6; D: NA; size: NA; J: TRBJ1-1; DNA: TGTGCCAGCAGCCTGGGGCGGGGGGCGGTGAACACTGAAGCTTTCTTT; CDR3: CASSLGRGAVNTEAFF
length: 17; V: TRBV10-1; D: NA; size: NA; J: TRBJ2-2; DNA: TGCGCCAGCAGTGACTCGTTTCAGGGCCCCGGCACCGGGGAGCTGTTTTTT; CDR3: CASSDSFQGPGTGELFF
length: 14; V: TRBV5-4; D: NA; size: NA; J: TRBJ2-7; DNA: TGTGCCAGCAGCTTACTACAGGGTATCGACGAGCAGTACTTC; CDR3: CASSLLQGIDEQYF
length: 14; V: TRBV27; D: NA; size: NA; J: TRBJ2-3; DNA: TGTGCCAGCAGTTGGAGGCCGTGGGGAGATACGCAGTATTTT; CDR3: CASSWRPWGDTQYF
length: 16; V: TRBV5-6; D: NA; size: NA; J: TRBJ1-5; DNA: TGTGCCAGCAGCTTGTTCCAGGGCGATAGCAATCAGCCCCAGCATTTT; CDR3: CASSLFQGDSNQPQHF
length: 15; V: TRBV9; D: NA; size: NA; J: TRBJ2-1; DNA: TGTGCCAGCAGCTACGAGGGCAGTCCTACAGGGGAGCAGTTCTTC; CDR3: CASSYEGSPTGEQFF
length: 14; V: TRBV2; D: TRBD2; size: NA; J: TRBJ2-5; DNA: TGTGCCAGCAGTAGACTAGCTATTCAAGAGACCCAGTACTTC; CDR3: CASSRLAIQETQYF
length: 13; V: TRBV19; D: NA; size: once; J: TRBJ2-2; DNA: TGTGCCAGTGGGGCCCCTGGGACCGGGGAGCTGTTTTTT; CDR3: CASGAPGTGELFF
length: 12; V: TRBV7-2; D: NA; size: NA; J: TRBJ2-5; DNA: TGTGCCAGCAGCATAGGGGCGGGGACCCAGTACTTC; CDR3: CASSIGAGTQYF
length: 23; V: TRBV1; D: NA; size: NA; J: TRBJ1-2; DNA: TGCACCAGCAGCCATTGGACGGGACAGGGGGGATCCCTGAAGCCCTGCGCTAACTATGGCTACACCTTC; CDR3: CTSSHWTGQGGSLKPCANYGYTF
length: 12; V: TRBV7-2; D: NA; size: NA; J: TRBJ2-1; DNA: TGTGCCAGCAGCGAGAGTCGGTTTGAGCAGTTCTTC; CDR3: CASSESRFEQFF
length: 14; V: TRBV9; D: NA; size: NA; J: TRBJ2-7; DNA: TGTGCCAGCAGCCCACGGTCCGGTTCCTACGAGCAGTACTTC; CDR3: CASSPRSGSYEQYF
length: 16; V: TRBV6-5; D: NA; size: NA; J: TRBJ1-6; DNA: TGTGCCAGCAGTTACTCCGCCGTGGCAAATAATTCACCCCTCCACTTT; CDR3: CASSYSAVANNSPLHF
length: 16; V: TRBV18; D: NA; size: NA; J: TRBJ2-7; DNA: TGTGCCAGCTCACCATATACTAGCAATCAGGCCTACGAGCAGTACTTC; CDR3: CASSPYTSNQAYEQYF
length: 16; V: TRBV7-3; D: TRBD1; size: NA; J: TRBJ2-5; DNA: TGTGCCAGCAGCTTATTTCCCGGGACAGGGGAAGAGACCCAGTACTTC; CDR3: CASSLFPGTGEETQYF
length: 15; V: TRBV9; D: NA; size: NA; J: TRBJ2-1; DNA: TGTGCCAGCAGCGTAGCAAGCGGAACGTTCTATGAGCAGTTCTTC; CDR3: CASSVASGTFYEQFF
length: 14; V: TRBV6-6; D: TRBD1; size: NA; J: TRBJ2-7; DNA: TGTGCCAGCAGTTACGACAGGGGCCCCTACGAGCAGTACTTC; CDR3: CASSYDRGPYEQYF
length: 14; V: TRBV11-2; D: NA; size: NA; J: TRBJ2-5; DNA: TGTGCCAGCAGCTTAGCTTTCTTCCAAGAGACCCAGTACTTC; CDR3: CASSLAFFQETQYF
length: 17; V: TRBV4-3; D: TRBD2; size: NA; J: TRBJ2-1; DNA: TGCGCCAGCAGCCAAGATTGGTTGCGGGGGGGCGACAATGAGCAGTTCTTC; CDR3: CASSQDWLRGGDNEQFF
length: 15; V: TRBV5-4; D: NA; size: NA; J: TRBJ1-4; DNA: TGTGCCAGCAGCTTGTCGGGGGGAACTAATGAAAAACTGTTTTTT; CDR3: CASSLSGGTNEKLFF
length: 13; V: TRBV29-1; D: NA; size: NA; J: TRBJ1-2; DNA: TGCAGCGTTGATGAGGGCGGTATCTATGGCTACACCTTC; CDR3: CSVDEGGIYGYTF
length: 14; V: TRBV19; D: NA; size: NA; J: TRBJ1-4; DNA: TGTGCCAGTATGGACAGCCCTACTAATGAAAAACTGTTTTTT; CDR3: CASMDSPTNEKLFF
length: 15; V: TRBV5-4; D: NA; size: NA; J: TRBJ1-6; DNA: TGTGCCAGCAGCTTGGCCCCCGGGGGGAATTCACCCCTCCACTTT; CDR3: CASSLAPGGNSPLHF
length: 12; V: TRBV7-9; D: NA; size: NA; J: TRBJ1-1; DNA: TGTGCCAGCAGCTCCAGGACGGGGGTGGCTTTCTTT; CDR3: CASSSRTGVAFF
length: 13; V: TRBV10-3; D: TRBD1; size: NA; J: TRBJ2-7; DNA: TGTGCCCACGCGGGACAGGGAATCAACGAGCAGTACTTC; CDR3: CAHAGQGINEQYF
length: 13; V: TRBV7-2; D: TRBD2; size: NA; J: TRBJ2-7; DNA: TGTGCCAGCGAACCTGGGGGGGGGTACGAGCAGTACTTC; CDR3: CASEPGGGYEQYF
length: 16; V: TRBV4-3; D: NA; size: NA; J: TRBJ2-7; DNA: TGCGCCAGCAGCCATACCGCGGGGCCTAGCTCCTACGAGCAGTACTTC; CDR3: CASSHTAGPSSYEQYF
length: 15; V: TRBV18; D: NA; size: few; J: TRBJ1-2; DNA: TGTGCCAGCTCACCTGCCTCCAGGTCTGACTATGGCTACACCTTC; CDR3: CASSPASRSDYGYTF
length: 14; V: TRBV6-5; D: NA; size: NA; J: TRBJ1-2; DNA: TGTGCCAGCAGTTACTCACCAAGGTCGAGGGGCTACACCTTC; CDR3: CASSYSPRSRGYTF
length: 16; V: TRBV7-2; D: TRBD1; size: NA; J: TRBJ2-4; DNA: TGTGCCAGCAGTAGGGGGCAGGGGGACCGGCGAAACATTCAGTACTTC; CDR3: CASSRGQGDRRNIQYF
length: 13; V: TRBV12-5; D: NA; size: NA; J: TRBJ1-1; DNA: TGTGCTAGTGACATCGACGCGGGTGGAGGAGCTTTCTTT; CDR3: CASDIDAGGGAFF
length: 16; V: TRBV29-1; D: TRBD1; size: NA; J: TRBJ2-1; DNA: TGCAGCGTTGAGGTCGGGACAGCGAGCTCCTACAATGAGCAGTTCTTC; CDR3: CSVEVGTASSYNEQFF
length: 15; V: TRBV5-1; D: NA; size: NA; J: TRBJ2-3; DNA: TGCGCCAGCAGTAAAGATAGCGGCAGCACAGATACGCAGTATTTT; CDR3: CASSKDSGSTDTQYF
length: 15; V: TRBV9; D: NA; size: few; J: TRBJ2-5; DNA: TGTGCCAGCAGCGTATCACCGGTTCCCCAAGAGACCCAGTACTTC; CDR3: CASSVSPVPQETQYF
length: 15; V: TRBV18; D: NA; size: NA; J: TRBJ1-1; DNA: TGTGCCAGCTCATCTGGAGGGACGGAAAACACTGAAGCTTTCTTT; CDR3: CASSSGGTENTEAFF